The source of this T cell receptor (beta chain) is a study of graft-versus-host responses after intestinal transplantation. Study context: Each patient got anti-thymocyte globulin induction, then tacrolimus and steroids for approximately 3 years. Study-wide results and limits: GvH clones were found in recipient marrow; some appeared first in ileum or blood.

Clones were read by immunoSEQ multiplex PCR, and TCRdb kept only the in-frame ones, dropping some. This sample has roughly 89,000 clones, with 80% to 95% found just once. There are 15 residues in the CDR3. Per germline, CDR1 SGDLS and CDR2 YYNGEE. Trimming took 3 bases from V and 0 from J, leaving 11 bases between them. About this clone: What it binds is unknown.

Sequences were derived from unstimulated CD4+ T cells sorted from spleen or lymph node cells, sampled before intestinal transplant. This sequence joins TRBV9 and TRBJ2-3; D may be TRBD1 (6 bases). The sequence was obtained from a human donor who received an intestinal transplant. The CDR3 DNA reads TGTGCCAGCAGCGAGTGGACAGCTAGCACAGATACGCAGTATTTT. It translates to CASSEWTASTDTQYF.